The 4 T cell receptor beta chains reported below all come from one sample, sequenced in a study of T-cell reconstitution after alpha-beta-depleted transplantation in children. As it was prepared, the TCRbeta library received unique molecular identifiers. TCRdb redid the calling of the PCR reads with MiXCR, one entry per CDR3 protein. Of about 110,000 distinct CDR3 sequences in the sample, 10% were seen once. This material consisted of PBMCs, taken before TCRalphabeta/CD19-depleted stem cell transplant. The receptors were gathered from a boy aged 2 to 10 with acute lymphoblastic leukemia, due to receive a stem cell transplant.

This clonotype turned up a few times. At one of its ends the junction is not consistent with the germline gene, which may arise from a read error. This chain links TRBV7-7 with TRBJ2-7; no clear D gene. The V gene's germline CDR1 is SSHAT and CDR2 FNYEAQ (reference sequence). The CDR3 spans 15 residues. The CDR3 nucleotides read TGTGCTAGCAGCTTAGAGGCCGCCCCATCCTACGAGCAGTACTTC. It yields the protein CASSLEAAPSYEQYF.

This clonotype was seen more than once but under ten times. The CDR3 nucleotides read TGTGCCAGCAGCAGTGGACTAGCGGAAGAGACCCAGTACTTC. Protein product: CASSSGLAEETQYF. This chain connects TRBV7-9 to TRBJ2-5; 10 positions agree with TRBD2. CDR1 SEHNR and CDR2 FQNEAQ come from the germline V gene (reference sequence). The CDR3 extends over 14 amino acids. V was clipped by 5 bases and J by 3 bases; unmatched bases: 3.

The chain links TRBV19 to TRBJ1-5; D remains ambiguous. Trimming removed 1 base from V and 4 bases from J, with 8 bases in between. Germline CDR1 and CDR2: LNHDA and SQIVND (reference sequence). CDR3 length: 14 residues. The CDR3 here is CASSIVGLNQPQHF. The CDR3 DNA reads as TGTGCCAGTAGTATAGTAGGACTAAATCAGCCCCAGCATTTT.

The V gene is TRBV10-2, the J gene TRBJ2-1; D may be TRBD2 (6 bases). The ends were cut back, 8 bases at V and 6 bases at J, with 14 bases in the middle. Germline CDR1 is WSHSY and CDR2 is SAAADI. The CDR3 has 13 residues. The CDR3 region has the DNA TGCGCCAGCGGGCCGGGAGCCTCCAATGAGCAGTTCTTC. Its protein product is CASGPGASNEQFF.